Below are 16 T cell receptor beta chains sequenced from a single sample in a study of T-cell memory formation after mild COVID-19. TCRdb passed the 5' RACE reads through MiXCR, listing each CDR3 protein once. The data contain approximately 350,000 distinct CDR3 sequences, roughly 14% of them singletons. What was sequenced was PBMCs or a T cell subset sorted from them (not recorded which). The receptors were sampled from a man between 18 and 29 years old who had mild COVID-19 (a few samples of this study predate the infection). Cell type and time point are not known.

The chain carries TRBV6-6 and TRBJ1-1; perhaps TRBD1 as D (5 bases). This CDR3 has 13 residues. From germline, CDR1 is MNHNY and CDR2 SVGAGI (reference sequence). Trimming cost V 5 bases and J 4 bases, with 11 bases left between them. The CDR3 reads CASSPQGSTEAFF. DNA of the CDR3: TGTGCCAGCAGTCCCCAGGGATCCACTGAAGCTTTCTTT.

The sample holds a few counts of this clonotype. The chain carries TRBV6-5 and TRBJ1-1, with unresolved D. V was pared by 6 bases and J by 1 base, with 9 bases between. The CDR3 extends over 13 amino acids. Germline assignment: CDR1 MNHEY and CDR2 SVGAGI. The CDR3 reads CASRGSGNTEAFF. Here the CDR3 DNA reads TGTGCCAGCAGGGGCTCGGGGAACACTGAAGCTTTCTTT.

This clonotype has a count of ten or more. This sequence joins TRBV5-1 and TRBJ2-2, with 7 nucleotides matching TRBD1. The CDR3 has 15 amino acids. Germline V gene lookup returns CDR1 SGHRS and CDR2 YFSETQ. V was pared by 0 bases and J by 3 bases, with 2 bases of the junction left unmatched. The CDR3 bases are TGCGCCAGCAGCTTGGCCGGGACAGACACCGGGGAGCTGTTTTTT. Protein: CASSLAGTDTGELFF.

V gene TRBV3-1 combines with J gene TRBJ2-7; 8 bases line up with TRBD2. V dropped 3 bases and J dropped 2; count of bases not matched to a gene: 6. CDR3 length equals 15 residues. Germline V gives CDR1 LGHDT, CDR2 YNNKEL (reference sequence). CDR3 coding DNA: TGTGCCAGCAGCCAGTTAAGCGGGGGCCCCTACGAGCAGTACTTC. This encodes CASSQLSGGPYEQYF.

The V gene is TRBV5-1, the J gene TRBJ1-4; possibly TRBD1 for D (5 bases). Germline values: CDR1 SGHRS, CDR2 YFSETQ. CDR3 length: 15 residues. V was clipped by 4 bases and J by 7 bases, with 17 bases between them. The CDR3 sequence is CASSVEQVDSEKLFF. The CDR3 DNA sequence: TGCGCCAGCAGCGTGGAACAGGTTGACAGTGAAAAACTGTTTTTT. Supplemented by reference TRBV5-1 and TRBJ1-4, the full variable domain reads KAGVTQTPRYLIKTRGQQVTLSCSPISGHRSVSWYQQTPGQGLQFLFEYFSETQRNKGNFPGRFSGRQFSNSRSEMNVSTLELGDSALYLCASSVEQVDSEKLFFGSGTQLSVL.

The chain carries TRBV7-3 and TRBJ2-3; no firm D call. Per germline, CDR1 SGHTA and CDR2 FQGTGA. Deletions cut 2 bases from V and 2 bases from J, with 8 bases between. There are 14 residues in the CDR3. CDR3 sequence reads: CASSLSRDTDTQYF. The CDR3 nucleotides are TGTGCCAGCAGCTTATCGCGAGACACAGATACGCAGTATTTT.

The CDR3 reads CASSLGLAGGPSTDTQYF. CDR3 nucleotide sequence: TGTGCCAGCAGCTTAGGACTAGCGGGGGGGCCTAGCACAGATACGCAGTATTTT. This chain connects TRBV7-3 to TRBJ2-3; 15 nucleotides align to TRBD2. Trimming at V came to 2 bases and at J to 0 bases, leaving 3 bases not matched to a gene. Germline lookup yields CDR1 SGHTA and CDR2 FQGTGA. The CDR3 consists of 18 residues.

This clonotype has just a few counts. This rearrangement joins TRBV4-1 to TRBJ1-1; D perhaps matches TRBD1 (6 bases). Germline CDR1 reads MGHRA; CDR2 reads YSYEKL. CDR3 length: 14 residues. Trimming cost V 0 bases and J 11 bases, with 16 bases left between them. Written as DNA, the CDR3 is TGCGCCAGCAGCCAAGAGGCCACAGGGCATGGTGCTTTCTTT. As protein: CASSQEATGHGAFF.

The chain has TRBV3-1 and TRBJ2-1; D tentatively reads TRBD1 or TRBD2 (5 bases each). The ends were cut back, 4 bases at V and 4 bases at J, with 17 bases in the middle. In germline, CDR1 is LGHDT, CDR2 YNNKEL (reference sequence). This CDR3 is built from 16 residues. The CDR3 reads CASSPTNGARYNEQFF. CDR3 in DNA: TGTGCCAGCAGCCCAACGAACGGGGCCCGGTACAATGAGCAGTTCTTC.

This chain joins TRBV7-9 and TRBJ1-2; D remains ambiguous. Trimming removed 8 bases at V and 8 bases at J, with 15 bases between. This CDR3 is 12 amino acids long. CDR1 is SEHNR and CDR2 is FQNEAQ in the germline V gene (reference sequence). The CDR3 nucleotides read TGTGCCAGCGCGCCCCAAGGCATAGGCTACACCTTC. This translates into CASAPQGIGYTF.

This clonotype was recorded many times. This chain connects TRBV4-3 to TRBJ2-2; D is unclear. The CDR3 spans 14 residues. V was shortened by 1 base and J by 11 bases, with 14 bases between the two germline ends. CDR1 LGHNA and CDR2 YSLEER come from the germline V gene. CDR3 sequence: CASSQVSGQAELFF. CDR3 coding DNA: TGCGCCAGCAGCCAAGTTAGTGGGCAGGCAGAGCTGTTTTTT.

The chain couples TRBV14 to TRBJ2-3; D is perhaps TRBD2 (5 bases). The CDR3 runs to 16 residues. CDR1 is SGHDN and CDR2 is FVKESK in the germline V gene. The V and J ends lost 4 bases and 1 base respectively, with 15 bases between them. CDR3 nucleotide sequence: TGTGCCAGCAGCCCGCCAACTAGAGTCGGCACAGATACGCAGTATTTT. As protein: CASSPPTRVGTDTQYF.

V gene TRBV5-5 combines with J gene TRBJ2-6; D gene unclear. Germline values: CDR1 SGHKS, CDR2 YYEKEE (reference sequence). CDR3 length equals 15 residues. Trimming cost V 0 bases and J 2 bases, with 6 bases left between them. The CDR3: CASSLVGTGANVLTF. CDR3 nucleotides: TGTGCCAGCAGCTTGGTCGGAACTGGGGCCAACGTCCTGACTTTC.

This clonotype was detected many times. The V call is TRBV5-1, the J call TRBJ2-2; 7 bases line up with TRBD1. The CDR3 is 15 amino acids. The germline gives CDR1 SGHRS, CDR2 YFSETQ. Trimming removed 5 bases from V and 1 base from J; junction bases left unmatched: 5. CDR3 amino acids: CASRQGQMNTGELFF. The DNA of the CDR3 is TGCGCCAGCAGACAGGGACAGATGAACACCGGGGAGCTGTTTTTT.

There are a few counts of this clonotype. The chain employs TRBV6-2 or TRBV6-3 and TRBJ2-4; 9 bases agree with TRBD2. The CDR3 is made up of 11 amino acids. Germline assignment: CDR1 MNHEY and CDR2 SVGEGT. V lost 8 bases, J lost 11 bases, and 4 bases stayed unmatched. CDR3 nucleotide sequence: TGTGCCAGCGGGGAGCGGGGGGTTCAGTACTTC. Translated: CASGERGVQYF.

The rearrangement links TRBV7-2 to TRBJ2-1; a possible D gene is TRBD1 (6 bases). CDR1 is SGHTA and CDR2 is FQGNSA in the germline V gene. The CDR3 sequence is 12 residues long. Deletions cut 2 bases from V and 8 bases from J, with 7 bases between. The CDR3 DNA sequence: TGTGCCAGCAGCTTACAGGGGTATGAGCAGTTCTTC. This gives the protein CASSLQGYEQFF.